A selection of T cell receptor beta chains follows, all from one sample in a study of T cells in Graves' hyperthyroidism and ophthalmopathy. TCRdb itself ran the multiplex PCR reads through MiXCR, one entry per CDR3 protein. The profile covers about 640,000 distinct CDR3 sequences, with 13% to 15% appearing a single time and roughly an eighth taken by the ten largest. The sample was blood. All receptors derive from a woman aged 45-59 years with Graves' ophthalmopathy. Each CDR3 is given with its conserved first and last residue. The order of the fields is D gene, V gene, clone size, J gene, CDR3 protein, CDR3 DNA. A D gene is named only where the DNA matches it firmly. Clone size is given for some rows only: seen once, a few or many times, or a class if the clone is expanded.

>-|TRBV14|few|TRBJ2-3
CASSLQKVSDTQYF
TGTGCCAGCAGCCTACAGAAAGTGTCAGATACGCAGTATTTT
>-|TRBV5-1|many|TRBJ2-1
CASSPIPGSDEQFF
TGCGCCAGCAGTCCGATACCGGGGTCGGATGAGCAGTTCTTC
>TRBD1|TRBV12-3/TRBV12-4|many|TRBJ2-1
CASTSGQGYNEQFF
TGTGCCAGCACCTCCGGACAGGGCTACAATGAGCAGTTCTTC
>-|TRBV28|many|TRBJ2-1
CASTPGGGGYNEQFF
TGTGCCAGCACCCCGGGAGGAGGGGGGTACAATGAGCAGTTCTTC
>TRBD2|TRBV5-1|many|TRBJ2-1
CATSPSGGAYNEQFF
TGCGCCACCTCCCCTTCGGGGGGTGCCTACAATGAGCAGTTCTTC
>-|TRBV6-6|many|TRBJ1-6
CASSYSSGYNSPLHF
TGTGCCAGCAGTTACTCGTCGGGGTATAATTCACCCCTCCACTTT
>TRBD2|TRBV18|-|TRBJ2-5
CAAPGGARLSDF
TGTGCCGCCCCCGGGGGGGCCCGCTTATCCGACTTC
>TRBD2|TRBV19|few|TRBJ2-2
CASSKGTSGSANTGELFF
TGTGCCAGTAGTAAGGGGACTAGCGGGAGCGCGAACACCGGGGAGCTGTTTTTT
>TRBD2|TRBV29-1|many|TRBJ2-7
CSAKTGTRPYEQYF
TGCAGCGCCAAAACCGGGACTAGACCCTACGAGCAGTACTTC
>-|TRBV3-1|many|TRBJ2-7
CASSQPTPYEQYF
TGTGCCAGCAGCCAGCCTACACCCTACGAGCAGTACTTC
>TRBD2|TRBV19|many|TRBJ2-1
CASSLASGSYYEQFF
TGTGCCAGTAGTCTAGCTAGCGGGAGTTACTATGAGCAGTTCTTC
>TRBD2|TRBV6-2/TRBV6-3|few|TRBJ2-1
CASSHALTDGTSGGFF
TGTGCCAGCAGTCACGCTCTAACCGACGGGACTAGCGGTGGGTTCTTC
>-|TRBV12-5|many|TRBJ1-1
CASGSQGNTEAFF
TGTGCTAGTGGTTCACAGGGGAACACTGAAGCTTTCTTT
>TRBD2|TRBV7-9|many|TRBJ2-3
CASSLGGTSADTQYF
TGTGCCAGCAGCTTAGGCGGGACTAGCGCAGATACGCAGTATTTT
>-|TRBV2|many|TRBJ2-7
CASKSMRGGRVYEQYF
TGTGCCAGCAAATCAATGAGAGGTGGCAGGGTATACGAGCAGTACTTC
>TRBD1|TRBV7-6|many|TRBJ2-7
CASSLVSGTGDYEQYF
TGTGCCAGCAGCTTAGTCTCCGGGACAGGGGACTACGAGCAGTACTTC
>TRBD1|TRBV7-2|many|TRBJ2-6
CASSLAPTGAYSGANVLTF
TGTGCCAGCAGCTTAGCCCCGACAGGGGCCTACTCTGGGGCCAACGTCCTGACTTTC
>-|TRBV6-2/TRBV6-3|many|TRBJ2-7
CASKPFGEGVTYEQYF
TGTGCCAGCAAGCCCTTCGGTGAGGGGGTCACCTACGAGCAGTACTTC
>-|TRBV29-1|few|TRBJ1-1
CSVLQGEAFF
TGCAGCGTTTTACAGGGTGAAGCTTTCTTT
>TRBD2|TRBV27|many|TRBJ2-3
CASSWGLASRDTQYF
TGTGCCAGCAGCTGGGGACTAGCGTCCCGGGATACGCAGTATTTT
>-|TRBV12-3/TRBV12-4|-|TRBJ2-4
CASSLGLEKNIQYF
TGTGCCAGCAGTTTAGGACTGGAGAAAAACATTCAGTACTTC
>-|TRBV14|many|TRBJ2-1
CASSRWTTDIYNEQFF
TGTGCCAGCAGCCGCTGGACTACTGATATCTACAATGAGCAGTTCTTC
>TRBD2|TRBV20-1|-|TRBJ2-1
CSAPTRLAGNEQFF
TGCAGTGCACCTACAAGACTAGCGGGGAATGAGCAGTTCTTC
>TRBD1|TRBV16|few|TRBJ2-7
CASSQMETGEIYEQYF
TGTGCCAGCAGCCAAATGGAGACAGGGGAAATCTACGAGCAGTACTTC
>TRBD1|TRBV30|-|TRBJ1-5
CAWSQRTGNQPQHF
TGTGCCTGGAGCCAGAGGACAGGGAATCAGCCCCAGCATTTT
>TRBD1|TRBV12-3/TRBV12-4|many|TRBJ1-2
CASSQDREGYTF
TGTGCCAGCAGCCAAGACAGGGAGGGCTACACCTTC
>TRBD2|TRBV11-2|few|TRBJ2-7
CASSRGTSAVYEQYF
TGTGCCAGCAGCCGTGGGACTAGCGCTGTCTACGAGCAGTACTTC
>-|TRBV10-3|few|TRBJ1-1
CASTGDLTMNTEAFF
TGTGCCTCGACCGGAGACCTCACCATGAACACTGAAGCTTTCTTT
>-|TRBV28|many|TRBJ2-5
CASSQWTLQETQYF
TGTGCCAGCAGTCAATGGACTTTGCAAGAGACCCAGTACTTC
>-|TRBV7-8|many|TRBJ1-2
CASSPTGVGGYTF
TGTGCCAGCAGCCCCACAGGAGTCGGTGGCTACACCTTC
>-|TRBV28|many|TRBJ2-5
CASSFPGLLSMETQYF
TGTGCCAGCAGTTTCCCCGGACTCCTCAGTATGGAGACCCAGTACTTC
>TRBD2|TRBV10-3|-|TRBJ2-5
CAISVGGRAEETQYF
TGTGCCATCAGTGTGGGCGGGAGGGCCGAGGAGACCCAGTACTTC
>TRBD1|TRBV28|-|TRBJ2-7
CASSTSGQGTYEQYF
TGTGCCAGCAGTACATCGGGACAGGGGACCTACGAGCAGTACTTC
>-|TRBV11-2|many|TRBJ2-7
CASSPRGTQTSYEQYF
TGTGCCAGCAGCCCTAGAGGGACGCAGACCTCCTACGAGCAGTACTTC
>TRBD1|TRBV5-1|many|TRBJ2-1
CASSSGGNEQFF
TGTGCCAGCAGCTCAGGGGGCAATGAGCAGTTCTTC
>-|TRBV11-3|many|TRBJ2-7
CASSSRASPYEQYF
TGTGCCAGCAGCTCCCGGGCCAGTCCCTACGAGCAGTACTTC
>TRBD1|TRBV27|few|TRBJ2-2
CASSFRDRAGVGELFF
TGTGCCAGCAGTTTTCGGGACAGGGCGGGAGTTGGGGAGCTGTTTTTT
>-|TRBV7-2|-|TRBJ2-2
CASSLVSQGTGELFF
TGTGCCAGCAGCTTAGTTTCACAGGGCACCGGGGAGCTGTTTTTT
>TRBD2|TRBV9|-|TRBJ2-1
CASSDSGSYHNEQFF
TGTGCCAGCAGCGATAGCGGGAGTTACCACAATGAGCAGTTCTTC
>-|TRBV7-9|many|TRBJ2-3
CASSFGTQYF
TGTGCCAGCAGCTTTGGTACGCAGTATTTT
>TRBD2|TRBV5-1|many|TRBJ2-1
CASSPGSGRSVGEQFF
TGCGCCAGCAGCCCCGGTAGCGGGAGGTCTGTCGGTGAGCAGTTCTTC
>TRBD1|TRBV30|many|TRBJ2-7
CAWSQPGTATYEQYF
TGTGCCTGGAGTCAACCCGGGACAGCCACTTACGAGCAGTACTTC
>-|TRBV24-1|-|TRBJ1-1
CATSGRDGYNTEAFF
TGTGCCACCAGTGGCCGGGACGGCTATAACACTGAAGCTTTCTTT
>-|TRBV15|many|TRBJ2-7
CATSRGVRDKEYEQYF
TGTGCCACCAGCAGAGGAGTTAGGGACAAGGAGTACGAGCAGTACTTC
>TRBD1|TRBV11-3|many|TRBJ2-1
CASSLGPGGYDNEQFF
TGTGCCAGCAGCTTAGGACCAGGGGGATATGACAATGAGCAGTTCTTC
>-|TRBV6-1|-|TRBJ2-1
CASSPAQPGNNEQFF
TGTGCCAGCAGCCCCGCCCAACCCGGGAACAATGAGCAGTTCTTC
>-|TRBV12-5|-|TRBJ1-2
CASVPARGYGYTF
TGTGCTAGTGTCCCGGCCAGGGGCTATGGCTACACCTTC
>-|TRBV2|-|TRBJ2-7
CASANRQASGNYEQYF
TGTGCCAGCGCCAACAGACAGGCTAGCGGAAACTACGAGCAGTACTTC
>TRBD1|TRBV12-3/TRBV12-4|-|TRBJ2-7
CASSRQGVPYEQYF
TGTGCCAGCAGTCGACAGGGGGTTCCCTACGAGCAGTACTTC
>-|TRBV7-6|few|TRBJ1-1
CASSLRDGNTEAFF
TGTGCCAGCAGCTTACGTGATGGGAACACTGAAGCTTTCTTT
>-|TRBV6-5|-|TRBJ1-1
CASSYFYRVGTEAFF
TGTGCCAGCAGTTACTTTTACCGGGTTGGCACTGAAGCTTTCTTT
>TRBD2|TRBV7-9|many|TRBJ2-5
CASGEGAQETQYF
TGTGCCAGCGGGGAGGGAGCCCAAGAGACCCAGTACTTC
>-|TRBV12-3/TRBV12-4|many|TRBJ2-2
CASSPGPGELFF
TGTGCCAGCAGCCCAGGGCCCGGGGAGCTGTTTTTT
>-|TRBV5-8|-|TRBJ2-5
CASSPREEQETQYF
TGTGCCAGCAGCCCCCGGGAAGAACAAGAGACCCAGTACTTC
>TRBD2|TRBV28|many|TRBJ2-2
CASGGTSANTGELFF
TGTGCCAGCGGCGGGACTAGCGCCAACACCGGGGAGCTGTTTTTT
>TRBD1|TRBV7-8|-|TRBJ1-1
CASSSTGQGTEAFF
TGTGCCAGCAGCTCTACGGGACAGGGGACTGAAGCTTTCTTT
>TRBD1|TRBV7-2|-|TRBJ1-5
CASSLGGAGGQPQHF
TGTGCCAGCAGCTTGGGGGGGGCAGGGGGTCAGCCCCAGCATTTT